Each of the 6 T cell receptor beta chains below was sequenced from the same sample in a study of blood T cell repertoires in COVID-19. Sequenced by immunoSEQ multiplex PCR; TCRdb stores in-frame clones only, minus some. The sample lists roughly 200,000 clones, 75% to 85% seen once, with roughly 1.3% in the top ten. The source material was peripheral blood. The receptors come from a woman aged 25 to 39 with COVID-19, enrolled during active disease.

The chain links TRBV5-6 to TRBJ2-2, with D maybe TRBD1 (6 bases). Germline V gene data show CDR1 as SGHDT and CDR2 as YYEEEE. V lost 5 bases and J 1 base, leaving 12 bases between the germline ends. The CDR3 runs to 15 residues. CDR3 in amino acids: CASSLRDKNTGELFF. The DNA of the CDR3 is TGTGCCAGCAGTCTCCGGGACAAGAACACCGGGGAGCTGTTTTTT.

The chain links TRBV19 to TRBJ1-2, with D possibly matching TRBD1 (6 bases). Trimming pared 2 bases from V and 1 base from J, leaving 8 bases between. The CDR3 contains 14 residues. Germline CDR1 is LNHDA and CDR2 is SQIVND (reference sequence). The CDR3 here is CASSIQGINYGYTF. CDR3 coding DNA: TGTGCCAGTAGTATACAGGGGATTAACTATGGCTACACCTTC. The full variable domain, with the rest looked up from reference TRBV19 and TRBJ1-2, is DGGITQSPKYLFRKEGQNVTLSCEQNLNHDAMYWYRQDPGQGLRLIYYSQIVNDFQKGDIAEGYSVSREKKESFPLTVTSAQKNPTAFYLCASSIQGINYGYTFGSGTRLTVV.

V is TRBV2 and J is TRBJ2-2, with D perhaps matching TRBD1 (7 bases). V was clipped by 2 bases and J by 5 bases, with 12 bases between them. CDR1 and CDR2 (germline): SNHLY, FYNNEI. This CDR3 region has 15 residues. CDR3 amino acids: CASSERQGGTGELFF. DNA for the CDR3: TGTGCCAGCAGTGAACGGCAGGGGGGAACCGGGGAGCTGTTTTTT.

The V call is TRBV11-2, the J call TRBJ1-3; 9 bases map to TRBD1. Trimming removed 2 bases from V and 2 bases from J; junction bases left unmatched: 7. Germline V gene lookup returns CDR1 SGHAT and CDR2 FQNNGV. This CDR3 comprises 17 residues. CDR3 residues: CASSLNPGQGAGNTIYF. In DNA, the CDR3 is TGTGCCAGCAGCTTAAACCCGGGACAGGGTGCTGGAAACACCATATATTTT.

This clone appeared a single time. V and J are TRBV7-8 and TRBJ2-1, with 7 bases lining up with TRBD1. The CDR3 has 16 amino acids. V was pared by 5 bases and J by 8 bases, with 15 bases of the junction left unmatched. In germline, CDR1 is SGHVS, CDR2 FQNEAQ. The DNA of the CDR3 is TGTGCCAGCAGCCCGCAGGGGGTGAGGGGTAACCATGAGCAGTTCTTC. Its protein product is CASSPQGVRGNHEQFF.

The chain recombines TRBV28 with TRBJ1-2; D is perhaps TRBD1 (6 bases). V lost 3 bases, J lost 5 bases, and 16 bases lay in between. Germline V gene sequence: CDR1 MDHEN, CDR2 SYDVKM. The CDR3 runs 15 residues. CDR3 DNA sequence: TGTGCCAGCAGTTTTTTAAGGACAGACCTATATGGCTACACCTTC. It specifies CASSFLRTDLYGYTF.